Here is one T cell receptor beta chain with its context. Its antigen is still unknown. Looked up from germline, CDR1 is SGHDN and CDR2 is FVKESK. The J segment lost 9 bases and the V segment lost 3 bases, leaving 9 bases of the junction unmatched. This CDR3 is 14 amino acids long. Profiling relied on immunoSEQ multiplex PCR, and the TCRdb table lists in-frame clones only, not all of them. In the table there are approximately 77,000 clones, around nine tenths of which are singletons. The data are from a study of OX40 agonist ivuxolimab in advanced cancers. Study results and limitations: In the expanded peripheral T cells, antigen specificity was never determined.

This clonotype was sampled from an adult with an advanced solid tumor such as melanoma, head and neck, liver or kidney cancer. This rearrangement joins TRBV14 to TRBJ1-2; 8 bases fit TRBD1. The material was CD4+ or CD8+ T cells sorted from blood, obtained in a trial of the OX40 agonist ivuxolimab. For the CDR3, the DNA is TGTGCCAGCAGCCAGACCGGGACAGGAGTTAGCTACACCTTC. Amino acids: CASSQTGTGVSYTF.